These T cell receptor beta chains were read from a single sample in a study of cytomegalovirus exposure and HLA in healthy donors. The repertoire was sequenced with immunoSEQ multiplex PCR; TCRdb's copy has only in-frame clones and lacks some. There are about 190,000 clones in the sample; about 69% occur only once, and about 5% lies in the top ten. The sample consisted of PBMCs. Receptors originate from a man aged 30 to 39 in good health and CMV-seropositive. CDR3s include the opening cysteine and the closing phenylalanine or tryptophan. D genes are given only for firm matches. For some rows the clone size is stated as once, few or many, or as a class when expanded; others skip it.

clone_size d_call j_call v_call cdr3_aa cdr3_nt
NA NA TRBJ2-1 TRBV7-2 CASSSELGGQFF TGTGCCAGCAGCTCCGAGTTGGGGGGGCAGTTCTTC
NA TRBD1 TRBJ2-5 TRBV19 CASRPPTGSGETQYF TGTGCCAGTCGCCCCCCGACAGGGAGCGGAGAGACCCAGTACTTC
few TRBD2 TRBJ2-3 TRBV5-6 CASSLEGVSGGPRRTQYF TGTGCCAGCAGCTTGGAGGGAGTTAGCGGGGGGCCCAGACGGACGCAGTATTTT
NA NA TRBJ2-3 TRBV5-1 CASSLTRGTDTQYF TGCGCCAGCAGCTTGACCAGGGGTACAGATACGCAGTATTTT
few TRBD2 TRBJ2-7 TRBV7-6 CASSLGAQAGLTDEQYF TGTGCCAGCAGCTTAGGAGCCCAAGCGGGACTTACCGACGAGCAGTACTTC
few NA TRBJ2-7 TRBV11-1 CASSPGETDEQYF TGTGCCAGCAGCCCCGGGGAAACCGACGAGCAGTACTTC
NA TRBD1 TRBJ1-5 TRBV6-5 CASSPDRGDQPQHF TGTGCCAGCAGTCCCGACAGGGGCGATCAGCCCCAGCATTTT
NA TRBD2 TRBJ2-3 TRBV30 CAWIKSGGAFRTQYF TGTGCCTGGATAAAGAGCGGGGGGGCCTTCCGTACGCAGTATTTT
NA NA TRBJ2-7 TRBV6-6 CAIAVSSYEQYF TGTGCCATAGCCGTGTCCTCCTACGAGCAGTACTTC
NA NA TRBJ2-7 TRBV7-9 CSSSFFDEQYF TGTTCCAGCAGCTTCTTTGACGAGCAGTACTTC
once NA TRBJ2-3 TRBV7-2 CASSLGMGGGSTDTQYF TGTGCCAGCAGCTTGGGCATGGGGGGGGGCAGCACAGATACGCAGTATTTT
NA NA TRBJ2-7 TRBV6-1 CASSEGSGPSYEQYF TGTGCCAGCAGTGAAGGCAGCGGGCCCTCCTACGAGCAGTACTTC
NA NA TRBJ2-1 TRBV4-3 CASSRGTSNEQFF TGCGCCAGCAGCCGGGGGACTTCCAATGAGCAGTTCTTC
once NA TRBJ1-6 TRBV9 CASSVWAGNNSPLHF TGTGCCAGCAGCGTATGGGCAGGGAATAATTCACCCCTCCACTTT
NA NA TRBJ2-3 TRBV2 CASSLGGTDTQYF TGTGCCAGCAGTCTAGGGGGCACAGATACGCAGTATTTT
NA NA TRBJ1-5 TRBV7-6 CASSLAPSEANQPQHF TGTGCCAGCAGCTTAGCGCCGAGTGAGGCGAATCAGCCCCAGCATTTT
few TRBD2 TRBJ2-4 TRBV4-1 CASSARLAGLAKNIQYF TGCGCCAGCAGCGCCCGACTAGCGGGACTAGCCAAAAACATTCAGTACTTC
NA TRBD2 TRBJ2-3 TRBV15 CATGRGGIADTQYF TGTGCCACCGGGCGGGGGGGGATCGCCGATACGCAGTATTTT
few NA TRBJ2-3 TRBV13 CASSWDTTDTQYF TGTGCCAGCAGCTGGGACACCACAGATACGCAGTATTTT
NA NA TRBJ2-1 TRBV28 CASSSRGKTYNEQFF TGTGCCAGCAGTTCGCGCGGGAAGACGTACAATGAGCAGTTCTTC